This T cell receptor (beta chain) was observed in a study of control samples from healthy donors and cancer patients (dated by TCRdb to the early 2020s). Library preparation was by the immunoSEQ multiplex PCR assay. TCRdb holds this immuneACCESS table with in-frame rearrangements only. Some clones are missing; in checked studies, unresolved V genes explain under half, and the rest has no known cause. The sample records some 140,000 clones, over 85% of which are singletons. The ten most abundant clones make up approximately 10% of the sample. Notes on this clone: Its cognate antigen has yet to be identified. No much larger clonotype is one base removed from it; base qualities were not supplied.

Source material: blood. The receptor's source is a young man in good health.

At the DNA level, the sequence is TGTGCCAGCAGCCCCCGGGGTGTCAATGAGCAGTTCTTC. This sequence encodes CASSPRGVNEQFF. The rearranged segments are TRBV9 and TRBJ2-1; matching of 5 bases hints at TRBD2 as the D gene. From the germline V gene, CDR1 is SGDLS and CDR2 is YYNGEE. The V and J ends are trimmed by 4 bases and 6 bases, leaving 11 bases between them. The CDR3 holds 13 amino acids from the cysteine to the phenylalanine. Solely the CDR3 DNA is kept, with 39 bases framed from the first base.